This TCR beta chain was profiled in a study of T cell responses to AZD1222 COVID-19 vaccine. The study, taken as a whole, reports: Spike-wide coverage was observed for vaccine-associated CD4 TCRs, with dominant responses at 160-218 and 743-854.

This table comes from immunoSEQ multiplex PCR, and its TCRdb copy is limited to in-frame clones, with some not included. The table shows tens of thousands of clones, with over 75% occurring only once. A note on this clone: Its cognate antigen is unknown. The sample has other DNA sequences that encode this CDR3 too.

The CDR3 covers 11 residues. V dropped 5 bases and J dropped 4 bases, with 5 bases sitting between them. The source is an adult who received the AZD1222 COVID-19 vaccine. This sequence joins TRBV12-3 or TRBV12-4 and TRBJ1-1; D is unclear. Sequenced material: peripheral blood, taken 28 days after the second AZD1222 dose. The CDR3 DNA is TGTGCCAGCAGTCGTGGCACTGAAGCTTTCTTT. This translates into CASSRGTEAFF.